The sequence of this T cell receptor beta chain was determined in a study of early T cells in non-severe SARS-CoV-2 infection. On the study more broadly: The study sequenced bulk RNA from unsorted whole blood, with chains unpaired.

Individual cDNA molecules received unique molecular identifiers. TCRdb re-analysed the 5' RACE reads in MiXCR, keeping a single row per CDR3 protein. The profile shows about 72,000 distinct CDR3 sequences, roughly a tenth of them singletons. The CDR3 has 13 amino acids. The V gene's germline CDR1 is MNHEY and CDR2 SVGEGT. Trimming cost V 0 bases and J 1 base, with 1 base left between them. This clonotype has at least ten counts. This clonotype was obtained from an adult who was a healthcare worker with PCR-confirmed SARS-CoV-2 infection or an uninfected control (not recorded which). The source was whole blood, collected at baseline. The chain is built from TRBV6-2 or TRBV6-3 and TRBJ1-5; D gene unclear. CDR3 nucleotides: TGTGCCAGCAGTTACTCGAGCAATCAGCCCCAGCATTTT. It encodes CASSYSSNQPQHF.